The clone carrying this T cell receptor (beta chain) was seen a handful of times. The target antigen is unknown. A sample-barcoded 5' primer and a J-beta primer mix were used in a second PCR of about 7 to 12 cycles. One entry per CDR3 protein results from TCRdb running MiXCR on the 5' RACE reads. The table records fewer than 2,000,000 distinct CDR3 sequences, around 35% of them present only once. V shed 0 bases, J shed 8 bases, and the junction held 18 bases outside the gene matches. Germline V gene lookup returns CDR1 LGHNA and CDR2 YNFKEQ. CDR3 length: 18 residues. This entry comes from a study of blood T cells in healthy people across ages. Study-level points and caveats: Long-lived donors carried more naive CD4+ cells and greater diversity than aged donors.

This receptor was taken from a woman aged 30 to 39 in good health. The chain joins TRBV4-2 to TRBJ1-2; 7 bases agree with TRBD1. Input material: blood. CDR3 DNA: TGTGCCAGCAGCCAAGATCTAAGGGGTGTTCGGGGGACAGAAGGCTACACCTTC. It specifies CASSQDLRGVRGTEGYTF.